This T cell receptor beta chain came from a study of OX40 agonist ivuxolimab in advanced cancers. Study information: The patients received agonistic anti-OX40 (CD134) antibody ivuxolimab.

The CDR3 is 13 amino acids. V was pared by 3 bases and J by 1 base, with 6 bases between. Germline values: CDR1 MNHEY, CDR2 SMNVEV (reference sequence). Libraries were prepared by immunoSEQ multiplex PCR; TCRdb keeps only in-frame clonotypes and omits some of them. The sample has approximately 74,000 clones, almost 90% seen once. Patients who had autoimmune disease history or got systemic immunosuppression were left out. The genes are TRBV27 and TRBJ1-2; no clear D. Specimen: CD4+ or CD8+ T cells sorted from blood, collected in a trial of the OX40 agonist ivuxolimab. The TCR comes from an adult with an advanced solid tumor such as melanoma, head and neck, liver or kidney cancer. For the CDR3, the DNA is TGTGCCAGCAGTTTCGGCGGTAACTATGGCTACACCTTC. Encoded protein: CASSFGGNYGYTF.